Sequencing of this T cell receptor beta chain was carried out in a study of blood T cell repertoires in COVID-19. With 4 bases clipped from V and 4 bases from J, the junction kept 5 bases outside the gene matches. The length of the CDR3 is 15 residues. Germline CDR1 reads MNHEY; CDR2 reads SVGAGI. The Seattle patients joined while their infection was active and were tracked longitudinally afterward. Clones were sequenced by immunoSEQ multiplex PCR, and TCRdb holds only the in-frame ones, with some missing. In the table there are some 110,000 clones, around 70% of which are singletons. The TCR sequence derives from a man at least 80 years old with COVID-19, enrolled during active disease. Material for sequencing was peripheral blood. This rearrangement joins TRBV6-5 to TRBJ2-3, with 10 bases fitting TRBD2. The DNA for the CDR3 is TGTGCCAGCAGTTCTAGCGGGAGTAGATCAGATACGCAGTATTTT. Protein sequence: CASSSSGSRSDTQYF.